The 6 T cell receptor beta chains given below trace back to one sample, sequenced in a study of blood T cell repertoires in COVID-19. Sequencing was performed with immunoSEQ multiplex PCR; in TCRdb, only in-frame clones are kept and a portion is missing. Of almost 50,000 clones in the sample, around 90% were seen once. The sequencing input was peripheral blood. These receptors were obtained from a human donor in a cohort sampled during active COVID-19.

The chain has TRBV7-9 and TRBJ1-1; 7 bases line up with TRBD1. V lost 2 bases, J lost 1 base, and 4 bases stayed unmatched. The length of the CDR3 is 15 residues. From germline, CDR1 is SEHNR and CDR2 FQNEAQ (reference sequence). CDR3 in amino acids: CASSLRGGGNTEAFF. The CDR3 DNA sequence: TGTGCCAGCAGCTTAAGAGGGGGCGGGAACACTGAAGCTTTCTTT.

V is TRBV28 and J is TRBJ1-6; TRBD1 might be the D (5 bases). With 1 base removed from V and 9 bases from J, the gap between germline ends came to 19 bases. Germline V lookup: CDR1 MDHEN, CDR2 SYDVKM. The length of the CDR3 is 17 residues. The CDR3 here is CASSLSRPGTDSSPLHF. CDR3 in DNA: TGTGCCAGCAGTTTATCAAGGCCCGGGACTGATAGTTCACCCCTCCACTTT.

This chain connects TRBV4-1 to TRBJ2-1; 8 bases map to TRBD1. The length of the CDR3 is 15 residues. Trimming took 6 bases from V and 0 from J; bases not matched to a gene: 4. Germline V CDR1 and CDR2: MGHRA, YSYEKL. Written as DNA, the CDR3 is TGCGCCAGCAGAAGGACAGGGAACTCCTACAATGAGCAGTTCTTC. Translating it yields CASRRTGNSYNEQFF.

V is TRBV7-3 and J is TRBJ2-5, with 9 bases aligning to TRBD1. J lost 5 bases, V lost 4 bases, and 2 bases had no gene match. The V gene's germline CDR1 is SGHTA and CDR2 FQGTGA. The CDR3 totals 13 residues. CDR3 protein: CASSSGQGETQYF. CDR3 nucleotide sequence: TGTGCCAGCAGCTCCGGACAGGGGGAGACCCAGTACTTC.

The gene calls are TRBV13 and TRBJ2-7; the match to TRBD1 covers 7 bases. The germline V gene has CDR1 PRHDT and CDR2 FYEKMQ (reference sequence). The CDR3 totals 13 residues. The trim removed 7 bases at V and 0 bases at J, leaving 3 bases unmatched. For the CDR3, the DNA is TGTGCCAGCACCCGGGACAGCTCCTACGAGCAGTACGTC. Translated: CASTRDSSYEQYV.

The genes are TRBV13 and TRBJ2-1, with 12 bases aligning to TRBD2. The ends lost 1 base at V and 4 bases at J; junction bases unmatched: 8. Germline loops: CDR1 PRHDT, CDR2 FYEKMQ (reference sequence). The CDR3 runs to 18 residues. The CDR3 region is CASSLATSGRLKYNEQFF. The CDR3, as DNA: TGTGCCAGCAGCTTAGCAACTAGCGGGAGGCTAAAATACAATGAGCAGTTCTTC. Filled out from reference TRBV13 and TRBJ2-1, the complete variable domain reads AAGVIQSPRHLIKEKRETATLKCYPIPRHDTVYWYQQGPGQDPQFLISFYEKMQSDKGSIPDRFSAQQFSDYHSELNMSSLELGDSALYFCASSLATSGRLKYNEQFFGPGTRLTVL.